The subject of this entry is one T cell receptor (beta chain). The source of the sample is a study of blood T cell repertoires in COVID-19. Across the study: The cDNA or gDNA used as material had been derived from T cells, B-cell-depleted T cells, or PBMCs.

Individuals aged roughly 18 to 95 years were recruited from fewer than 25 US areas. Membership in each cohort depended on participant-reported clinical history. Trimming pared 5 bases from V and 2 bases from J, leaving 12 bases between. The CDR3 extends over 14 amino acids. The V gene's germline CDR1 is SGHVS and CDR2 FNYEAQ. The table came from immunoSEQ multiplex PCR; TCRdb's copy has only in-frame clones and leaves some out. Of roughly 250,000 clones in the sample, about 86% were seen once. The clonotype comes from a woman aged 35 to 49 with acute COVID-19. This chain links TRBV7-6 with TRBJ2-5, with a possible D match to TRBD1 (5 bases). The sequencing sample was made of PBMCs or T cells enriched from blood (not recorded which). The CDR3 DNA is TGTGCCAGCAGCAGACAGCCGATGCAAGAGACCCAGTACTTC. It encodes CASSRQPMQETQYF.